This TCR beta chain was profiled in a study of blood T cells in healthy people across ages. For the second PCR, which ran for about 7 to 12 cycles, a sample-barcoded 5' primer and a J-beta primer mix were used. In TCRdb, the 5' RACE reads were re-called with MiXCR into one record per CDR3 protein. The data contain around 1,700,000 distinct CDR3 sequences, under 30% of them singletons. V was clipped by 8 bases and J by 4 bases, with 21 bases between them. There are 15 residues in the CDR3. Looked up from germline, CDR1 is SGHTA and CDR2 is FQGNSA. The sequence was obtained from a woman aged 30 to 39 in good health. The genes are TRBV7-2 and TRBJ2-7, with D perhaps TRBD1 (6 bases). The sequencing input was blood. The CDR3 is CASEGGGTRTYEQYF. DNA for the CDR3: TGTGCCAGCGAAGGGGGTGGTACTCGGACTTACGAGCAGTACTTC.